Below, 32 T cell receptor beta chains from the same sample are listed, as sequenced in a study of T cell responses to AZD1222 COVID-19 vaccine. The assay was immunoSEQ multiplex PCR, and TCRdb's table has in-frame clones only and misses some. The sample yields 150,000 to 200,000 clones, more than 70% seen once. The sequences come from peripheral blood, collected on day 0 of AZD1222 vaccination. Receptor source: an adult in good health.

This chain links TRBV19 with TRBJ1-3; D gene uncertain. Trimming pared 1 base from V and 2 bases from J, leaving 12 bases between. The CDR3 has 16 residues. Per germline, CDR1 LNHDA and CDR2 SQIVND (reference sequence). As DNA, the CDR3 is TGTGCCAGTAGTATAGTGGCGGGGTTCACTGGAAACACCATATATTTT. This sequence encodes CASSIVAGFTGNTIYF.

The chain couples TRBV7-2 to TRBJ2-3; D might be TRBD1 (6 bases). The CDR3 consists of 14 residues. The germline CDR1 and CDR2 sequences are SGHTA and FQGNSA. The V end was cut by 5 bases, the J end by 3 bases, with 12 bases between. For the CDR3, the DNA is TGTGCCAGCAGCAAAGGACAGTCAACAGATACGCAGTATTTT. It yields the protein CASSKGQSTDTQYF.

V usage is TRBV28 and J usage is TRBJ2-6; D not resolved. Germline CDR1 is MDHEN and CDR2 is SYDVKM. V dropped 3 bases and J dropped 1 base, with 4 bases sitting between them. The CDR3 covers 14 residues. CDR3 amino acids: CASSFLSGANVLTF. CDR3 DNA: TGTGCCAGCAGTTTCCTTTCTGGGGCCAACGTCCTGACTTTC.

The V gene is TRBV7-9, the J gene TRBJ2-4; D is perhaps TRBD1 or TRBD2 (5 bases each). The germline V and J ends were trimmed by 5 bases and 4 bases, with 9 bases remaining between them. Germline V lookup: CDR1 SEHNR, CDR2 FQNEAQ (reference sequence). The CDR3 loop spans 13 amino acids. The CDR3, as DNA: TGTGCCAGCAGCGGGGACCGTAAAAACATTCAGTACTTC. This sequence encodes CASSGDRKNIQYF.

A word on this clone: This sample includes further DNA sequences coding for the same CDR3. The chain is built from TRBV11-2 and TRBJ1-2, with unresolved D. CDR3 length equals 13 residues. The germline V and J ends were trimmed by 1 base and 1 base, with 4 bases remaining between them. The germline V gene encodes CDR1 SGHAT and CDR2 FQNNGV. The CDR3 DNA reads as TGTGCCAGCAGCTTAGGCGGTAACTATGGCTACACCTTC. It encodes CASSLGGNYGYTF.

The J gene is TRBJ1-2, the V gene TRBV18; no firm D call. This CDR3 is 12 amino acids long. V dropped 10 bases and J dropped 0 bases, with 9 bases sitting between them. Germline values: CDR1 KGHSH, CDR2 LQKENI. The CDR3 is CATSGSNYGYTF. The CDR3 nucleotides are TGTGCCACCTCGGGATCTAACTATGGCTACACCTTC.

The rearrangement uses TRBV4-3 and TRBJ2-7; D is uncertain. CDR3 length: 13 residues. With 0 bases removed from V and 2 bases from J, the gap between germline ends came to 5 bases. Germline-derived CDR1 and CDR2 are LGHNA and YSLEER. The CDR3 nucleotides are TGCGCCAGCAGCCAAGATATACCCTACGAGCAGTACTTC. This sequence encodes CASSQDIPYEQYF.

The rearrangement joins TRBV30 to TRBJ1-2; 7 positions match TRBD1. The CDR3 is 13 residues long. After removal of 0 bases from V and 7 bases from J, the junction contained 5 bases not matched to a gene. Looked up from germline, CDR1 is GTSNPN and CDR2 is SVGIG (reference sequence). CDR3 amino acids: CAWSVIGGSGYTF. DNA of the CDR3: TGTGCCTGGAGTGTAATAGGGGGCAGTGGCTACACCTTC. Full variable domain (rest looked up from reference TRBV30 and TRBJ1-2): SQTIHQWPATLVQPVGSPLSLECTVEGTSNPNLYWYRQAAGRGLQLLFYSVGIGQISSEVPQNLSASRPQDRQFILSSKKLLLSDSGFYLCAWSVIGGSGYTFGSGTRLTVV.

The chain is built from TRBV7-9 and TRBJ1-1; D unclear. This CDR3 has 13 residues. Trimming took off 2 bases at V and 0 bases at J, with 4 bases between the two ends. Germline V gives CDR1 SEHNR, CDR2 FQNEAQ (reference sequence). This CDR3 is CASSLTLNTEAFF. In DNA, the CDR3 is TGTGCCAGCAGCTTAACCTTGAACACTGAAGCTTTCTTT.

V is TRBV6-5 and J is TRBJ2-3; D not certain. Trimming removed 9 bases from V and 0 bases from J, with 13 bases in between. The CDR3 has 14 residues. CDR1 is MNHEY and CDR2 is SVGAGI in the germline V gene. The CDR3 sequence is CASIERTSTDTQYF. The CDR3 bases are TGTGCCAGTATAGAGAGAACCAGCACAGATACGCAGTATTTT.

The rearrangement links TRBV15 to TRBJ2-7; 8 nucleotides agree with TRBD1. The CDR3 spans 17 residues. Germline lookup yields CDR1 LNHNV and CDR2 YYDKDF (reference sequence). V shed 0 bases and J 2 bases; nucleotides not matched to a gene: 9. The CDR3 protein is CATSRESGQGATYEQYF. The DNA of the CDR3 is TGTGCCACCAGCAGAGAATCGGGGCAGGGGGCGACCTACGAGCAGTACTTC.

In its sample, this clone was seen once. The chain couples TRBV5-1 to TRBJ2-4; weak D call: TRBD2 (6 bases). Germline V gene data show CDR1 as SGHRS and CDR2 as YFSETQ. CDR3 size: 14 residues. V lost 2 bases and J lost 7, with 13 bases in between. CDR3 loop: CASSFFGGENIQYF. CDR3 sequence (DNA): TGCGCCAGCAGCTTTTTTGGAGGGGAGAACATTCAGTACTTC.

This clone was counted only a few times. The V call is TRBV27, the J call TRBJ1-2, with a tentative D call TRBD1 (5 bases). Germline CDR1 MNHEY, CDR2 SMNVEV (reference sequence). V lost 3 bases, J lost 2 bases, and 7 bases lay in between. CDR3 length: 13 residues. CDR3 in amino acids: CASSLGRNYGYTF. DNA for the CDR3: TGTGCCAGCAGTTTGGGACGGAACTATGGCTACACCTTC.

CDR3 DNA sequence: TGTGCCAGCAGGTGGCGGGGTAGCGGGGATCCCACCGGGGAGCTGTTTTTT. Translation: CASRWRGSGDPTGELFF. This sequence joins TRBV4-2 and TRBJ2-2; 8 positions match TRBD2. CDR1 is LGHNA, CDR2 YNFKEQ, per germline. The length of the CDR3 is 17 residues. V gave up 6 bases and J gave up 4 bases; unmatched junction bases: 13.

CDR3 DNA: TGTGCCAGCAGGCCCCCGGGACCTAGCAATCAGCCCCAGCATTTT. Translating gives CASRPPGPSNQPQHF. The chain recombines TRBV7-2 with TRBJ1-5, with TRBD1 as a possible D gene (5 bases). The CDR3 contains 15 residues. V was pared by 6 bases and J by 0 bases, with 12 bases between. The germline V gene has CDR1 SGHTA and CDR2 FQGNSA.

The chain uses TRBV5-1 and TRBJ1-2; D perhaps matches TRBD1 (5 bases). Looked up from germline, CDR1 is SGHRS and CDR2 is YFSETQ. The CDR3 runs 14 residues. The germline V and J ends were trimmed by 1 base and 7 bases, with 14 bases remaining between them. In nucleotides, the CDR3 is TGCGCCAGCAGCTTGTTCCAGGGCGGGGGTGGCTACACCTTC. This encodes CASSLFQGGGGYTF. Using reference TRBV5-1 and TRBJ1-2 for the parts outside the CDR3, the full variable domain is KAGVTQTPRYLIKTRGQQVTLSCSPISGHRSVSWYQQTPGQGLQFLFEYFSETQRNKGNFPGRFSGRQFSNSRSEMNVSTLELGDSALYLCASSLFQGGGGYTFGSGTRLTVV.

The rearrangement links TRBV18 to TRBJ1-3; the D gene is possibly TRBD1 (6 bases). Trimming removed 3 bases at V and 2 bases at J, with 14 bases between. Germline V lookup: CDR1 KGHSH, CDR2 LQKENI. This CDR3 has 16 amino acids. As DNA, the CDR3 is TGTGCCAGCTCACCGACTCCGAGGGGGGCTGGAAACACCATATATTTT. Protein: CASSPTPRGAGNTIYF.

V usage is TRBV27 and J usage is TRBJ1-1; possible D gene TRBD1, 6 bases. CDR3 size: 15 residues. Germline CDR1 MNHEY, CDR2 SMNVEV (reference sequence). Trimming removed 5 bases at V and 1 base at J, with 14 bases between. CDR3 sequence (DNA): TGTGCCAGCAGTCCTGGGGGCTGGGGGAACACTGAAGCTTTCTTT. Its protein is CASSPGGWGNTEAFF.

The chain uses TRBV12-3 or TRBV12-4 and TRBJ2-5; 10 nucleotides line up with TRBD1. CDR3 length equals 13 residues. V was pared by 7 bases and J by 5 bases, with 4 bases of the junction left unmatched. The CDR3 is CASTRGQGETQYF. The CDR3 DNA is TGTGCCAGCACCCGGGGACAGGGGGAGACCCAGTACTTC.

This chain joins TRBV28 and TRBJ2-1; 16 bases line up with TRBD2. V shed 6 bases, J shed 6 bases, and the junction held 11 bases outside the gene matches. CDR1 MDHEN and CDR2 SYDVKM come from the germline V gene. The CDR3 length is 18 residues. The CDR3 is CASRRTGTSGRVGNEQFF. The DNA of the CDR3 is TGTGCCAGCAGACGGACTGGGACTAGCGGGAGGGTGGGCAATGAGCAGTTCTTC.

This clone has only one observation. The chain recombines TRBV28 with TRBJ2-7; D might be TRBD2 (5 bases). V lost 8 bases and J 4 bases, leaving 12 bases between the germline ends. The V gene's germline CDR1 is MDHEN and CDR2 SYDVKM. The CDR3 sequence is 12 residues long. CDR3 DNA sequence: TGTGCCAGCGAGATTCGAGGGTACGAGCAGTACTTC. Translated, it gives CASEIRGYEQYF.

The chain is built from TRBV3-1 (or the pseudogene TRBV3-2) and TRBJ1-5, with 7 bases matching TRBD1. CDR1 LGHDT and CDR2 YNNKEL come from the germline V gene (reference sequence). J was trimmed by 3 bases and V by 3 bases; bases with no gene match: 8. The CDR3 is 16 residues long. The CDR3 loop is CASSHPDRVLNQPQHF. The CDR3 DNA reads TGTGCCAGCAGCCATCCCGACAGGGTACTCAATCAGCCCCAGCATTTT.

This chain connects TRBV6-5 to TRBJ2-7; D unresolved. This CDR3 has 16 amino acids. CDR1 and CDR2 (germline): MNHEY, SVGAGI. V was clipped by 0 bases and J by 0 bases, with 12 bases between them. CDR3 sequence (DNA): TGTGCCAGCAGTTACTCTATACAATTCTCCTCCTACGAGCAGTACTTC. This encodes CASSYSIQFSSYEQYF.

This chain connects TRBV7-2 to TRBJ1-1; D call uncertain. The CDR3 is made up of 13 amino acids. Germline assignment: CDR1 SGHTA and CDR2 FQGNSA. Trimming shortened V by 6 bases and J by 0 bases, and 8 bases separated the two germline ends. This CDR3 is CASRVGLNTEAFF. The DNA for the CDR3 is TGTGCCAGCAGAGTAGGTTTGAACACTGAAGCTTTCTTT.

This CDR3 reads CAWARNTEAFF. CDR3 DNA: TGTGCCTGGGCCCGGAACACTGAAGCTTTCTTT. The chain carries TRBV30 and TRBJ1-1; D unclear. This CDR3 is 11 amino acids long. Trimming took 5 bases from V and 1 from J, leaving 5 bases between them. The germline V gene encodes CDR1 GTSNPN and CDR2 SVGIG (reference sequence).

The chain is built from TRBV28 and TRBJ1-1; 7 bases line up with TRBD1. Germline loops: CDR1 MDHEN, CDR2 SYDVKM. The CDR3 contains 14 residues. The V gene end was trimmed by 8 bases and the J gene end by 3 bases; junction bases not matched to a gene: 9. CDR3 amino acids: CASLRTGVYTEAFF. The CDR3 region has the DNA TGTGCCAGCTTGAGAACAGGGGTTTACACTGAAGCTTTCTTT.

There are a few counts of this clone. The chain combines TRBV20-1 with TRBJ1-2; no clear D gene. The CDR3 sequence is 11 residues long. V shed 8 bases and J shed 1 base, with 8 bases lying between them. Germline loops: CDR1 DFQATT, CDR2 SNEGSKA (reference sequence). CDR3 bases: TGCAGTACTAACAGTAACTATGGCTACACCTTC. The encoded protein is CSTNSNYGYTF.

This clone was found once. The gene calls are TRBV6-5 and TRBJ1-2, with 7 positions matching TRBD1. The V segment lost 6 bases and the J segment 3 bases; nucleotides outside the gene matches: 7. Germline CDR1 and CDR2: MNHEY and SVGAGI. This CDR3 contains 14 residues. The CDR3 here is CASSRQGWDYGYTF. The CDR3 DNA reads as TGTGCCAGCAGCCGACAGGGATGGGACTATGGCTACACCTTC.

This chain uses TRBV7-9 with TRBJ1-5; D may be TRBD1 (5 bases). The CDR3 runs to 15 residues. The germline gives CDR1 SEHNR, CDR2 FQNEAQ (reference sequence). V was clipped by 5 bases and J by 5 bases, with 16 bases between them. CDR3 residues: CASSPGGPLDQPQHF. As DNA, the CDR3 is TGTGCCAGCAGCCCGGGGGGACCATTGGATCAGCCCCAGCATTTT.

CDR3 in amino acids: CASSSSTLSPLHF. For the CDR3, the DNA is TGTGCCAGCAGCTCCAGCACACTTTCACCCCTCCACTTT. The chain combines TRBV11-2 with TRBJ1-6; D unresolved. In germline, CDR1 is SGHAT, CDR2 FQNNGV. Trimming shortened V by 4 bases and J by 9 bases, and 10 bases separated the two germline ends. This CDR3 comprises 13 residues.

This clone was seen just once. This chain links TRBV27 with TRBJ2-7; a weak D match, TRBD1 (5 bases). The CDR3 consists of 16 residues. V gave up 0 bases and J gave up 1 base, with 13 bases separating them. Germline CDR1 MNHEY, CDR2 SMNVEV (reference sequence). The CDR3 DNA follows: TGTGCCAGCAGTTTATCGTTGGGTTACAGGTCCTACGAGCAGTACTTC. Translating it yields CASSLSLGYRSYEQYF.

The J gene is TRBJ1-1, the V gene TRBV30; D is possibly TRBD1 (6 bases). The V end was cut by 0 bases, the J end by 5 bases, with 13 bases between. CDR1 and CDR2 from the germline V gene are GTSNPN and SVGIG (reference sequence). The length of the CDR3 is 14 residues. CDR3 coding DNA: TGTGCCTGGAGTGTAGGGGGTGGGAGTACTGAAGCTTTCTTT. Residues: CAWSVGGGSTEAFF.